These T cell receptor beta chains were read from a single sample in a study of T-cell reconstitution after alpha-beta-depleted transplantation in children. Via MiXCR, TCRdb re-called the PCR reads, giving one row per CDR3 protein. The repertoire consists of around 410,000 distinct CDR3 sequences, with 11% occurring once and the leading ten covering 4.5% to 6%. The sample here was PBMCs from the stem cell graft donor, taken from the stem cell graft. These receptors all stem from a human donor who donated a stem cell graft to a child with acute myeloid leukemia. Each CDR3 is given with its conserved first and last residue. The order of the fields is clone size, D gene, J gene, V gene, CDR3 protein, CDR3 DNA. A D gene is named only where the DNA matches it firmly. Where a row states a size, it is once, few, many or the class of an expanded clone; other rows omit it.

clone size: few
D gene: -
J gene: TRBJ1-3
V gene: TRBV14
CDR3 protein: CASSPPGSRNTIYF
CDR3 DNA: TGTGCCAGCAGCCCCCCGGGATCGCGGAACACCATATATTTT

clone size: many
D gene: TRBD2
J gene: TRBJ2-2
V gene: TRBV6-5
CDR3 protein: CASSYPGRGGTGELFF
CDR3 DNA: TGTGCCAGCAGTTACCCCGGGAGGGGAGGCACCGGGGAGCTGTTTTTT

clone size: -
D gene: -
J gene: TRBJ2-2
V gene: TRBV6-1
CDR3 protein: CASSAGDETGELFF
CDR3 DNA: TGTGCCAGCAGCGCAGGGGACGAAACCGGGGAGCTGTTTTTT

clone size: -
D gene: -
J gene: TRBJ1-1
V gene: TRBV29-1
CDR3 protein: CSVAGGAGILEAFF
CDR3 DNA: TGCAGCGTTGCCGGGGGCGCAGGAATTTTAGAAGCTTTCTTT

clone size: few
D gene: -
J gene: TRBJ2-1
V gene: TRBV7-2
CDR3 protein: CASSLVEGEQFF
CDR3 DNA: TGTGCCAGCAGCTTAGTTGAGGGTGAGCAGTTCTTC

clone size: few
D gene: -
J gene: TRBJ2-1
V gene: TRBV7-7
CDR3 protein: CASSPGRRNSYNEQFF
CDR3 DNA: TGTGCTAGCAGCCCCGGACGGAGGAACTCCTACAATGAGCAGTTCTTC

clone size: few
D gene: TRBD1
J gene: TRBJ1-2
V gene: TRBV6-1
CDR3 protein: CASSTRTGGYGYTF
CDR3 DNA: TGTGCCAGCAGTACCAGGACAGGGGGTTATGGCTACACCTTC

clone size: few
D gene: -
J gene: TRBJ1-6
V gene: TRBV20-1
CDR3 protein: CSAPFGVQGTNSPLHF
CDR3 DNA: TGCAGTGCTCCCTTTGGGGTCCAGGGTACTAATTCACCCCTCCACTTT

clone size: few
D gene: -
J gene: TRBJ2-2
V gene: TRBV4-2
CDR3 protein: CASSQDNTGELFF
CDR3 DNA: TGTGCCAGCAGCCAAGATAATACCGGGGAGCTGTTTTTT

clone size: -
D gene: -
J gene: TRBJ1-1
V gene: TRBV6-2/TRBV6-3
CDR3 protein: CASSYPELKNTEAFF
CDR3 DNA: TGTGCCAGCAGTTACCCGGAATTGAAGAACACTGAAGCTTTCTTT

clone size: few
D gene: TRBD1
J gene: TRBJ2-3
V gene: TRBV10-3
CDR3 protein: CAISESGTGGHTDTQYF
CDR3 DNA: TGTGCCATCAGTGAGTCCGGGACAGGGGGACACACAGATACGCAGTATTTT

clone size: -
D gene: -
J gene: TRBJ2-7
V gene: TRBV24-1
CDR3 protein: CATSDTLYEHYF
CDR3 DNA: TGTGCCACCAGTGACACACTCTACGAGCACTACTTC

clone size: few
D gene: -
J gene: TRBJ2-1
V gene: TRBV20-1
CDR3 protein: CSARDGGGAYNEQFF
CDR3 DNA: TGCAGTGCTAGAGACGGAGGGGGGGCCTACAATGAGCAGTTCTTC

clone size: few
D gene: -
J gene: TRBJ1-1
V gene: TRBV5-1
CDR3 protein: CASKSGLAFFGMNTEAFF
CDR3 DNA: TGCGCCAGCAAGTCGGGACTGGCATTTTTTGGCATGAACACTGAAGCTTTCTTT

clone size: -
D gene: -
J gene: TRBJ2-1
V gene: TRBV20-1
CDR3 protein: CSARSPGLGVDEQFF
CDR3 DNA: TGCAGTGCTAGGTCCCCGGGACTTGGGGTCGATGAGCAGTTCTTC

clone size: few
D gene: -
J gene: TRBJ2-4
V gene: TRBV20-1
CDR3 protein: CSARVETIAKNIQYF
CDR3 DNA: TGCAGTGCTAGAGTCGAGACGATAGCCAAAAACATTCAGTACTTC

clone size: few
D gene: TRBD2
J gene: TRBJ2-3
V gene: TRBV12-3/TRBV12-4
CDR3 protein: CASSWTSGGYVTDTQYF
CDR3 DNA: TGTGCCAGCAGTTGGACTAGCGGGGGGTATGTCACAGATACGCAGTATTTT

clone size: many
D gene: -
J gene: TRBJ1-4
V gene: TRBV7-9
CDR3 protein: CASSRGRGEKLFF
CDR3 DNA: TGTGCCAGCAGCCGGGGCCGAGGGGAAAAACTGTTTTTT

clone size: -
D gene: -
J gene: TRBJ2-7
V gene: TRBV4-3
CDR3 protein: CASSQGYGGEHYF
CDR3 DNA: TGCGCCAGCAGCCAAGGCTACGGGGGCGAGCATTACTTC

clone size: -
D gene: TRBD1
J gene: TRBJ2-5
V gene: TRBV10-3
CDR3 protein: CAISESLPDRVIQETQYF
CDR3 DNA: TGTGCCATCAGTGAGTCGTTGCCGGACAGGGTCATCCAAGAGACCCAGTACTTC

clone size: few
D gene: -
J gene: TRBJ2-1
V gene: TRBV29-1
CDR3 protein: CSVEEVGYEQFF
CDR3 DNA: TGCAGCGTTGAAGAAGTGGGGTATGAGCAGTTCTTC

clone size: -
D gene: -
J gene: TRBJ1-4
V gene: TRBV5-5
CDR3 protein: CASSLAPSREVGEKLFF
CDR3 DNA: TGTGCCAGCAGCTTGGCTCCCTCCAGGGAGGTGGGTGAAAAACTGTTTTTT

clone size: many
D gene: TRBD2
J gene: TRBJ2-2
V gene: TRBV7-2
CDR3 protein: CASSRPGGLGAGELFF
CDR3 DNA: TGTGCCAGCAGCCGCCCGGGGGGGTTAGGGGCCGGGGAGCTGTTTTTT